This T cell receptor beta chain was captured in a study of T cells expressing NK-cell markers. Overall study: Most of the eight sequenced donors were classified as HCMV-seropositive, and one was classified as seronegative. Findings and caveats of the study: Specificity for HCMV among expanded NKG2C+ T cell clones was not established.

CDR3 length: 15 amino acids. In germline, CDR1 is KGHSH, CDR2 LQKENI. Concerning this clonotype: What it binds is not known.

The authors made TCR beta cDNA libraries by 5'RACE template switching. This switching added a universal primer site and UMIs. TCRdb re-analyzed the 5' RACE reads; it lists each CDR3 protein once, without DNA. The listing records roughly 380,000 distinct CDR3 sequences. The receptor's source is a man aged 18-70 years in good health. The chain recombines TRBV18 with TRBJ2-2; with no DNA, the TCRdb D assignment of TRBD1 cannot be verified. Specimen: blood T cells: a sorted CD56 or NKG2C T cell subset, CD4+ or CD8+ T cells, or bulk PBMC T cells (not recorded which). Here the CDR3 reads CASSPGQQNTGELFF.